This TCR beta chain was sequenced in a study of radiotherapy plus CTLA-4 blockade in lung cancer. Whole-study context: Objective responses were seen in more than 15% of patients, disease control in about 33%.

The CDR3 contains 14 residues. Germline-derived CDR1 and CDR2 are MNHNY and SVGAGI (reference sequence). V dropped 6 bases and J dropped 5; count of bases not matched to a gene: 7. Only in-frame clones appear in the TCRdb table, and some are missing; sequencing was by immunoSEQ multiplex PCR. The data contain tens of thousands of clones, around nine tenths of them seen just once; the ten biggest clones take up 16%. With regard to this clone: Antigen: not known.

Study-level results: With interferon-beta, early dynamics of blood T cell clones were reported to best predict response.

V usage is TRBV6-6 and J usage is TRBJ2-5, with 9 bases lining up with TRBD1. The source material was peripheral blood, sampled from a patient treated with radiotherapy plus ipilimumab. The sequence was collected from a human donor with non-small cell lung cancer that progressed on radiotherapy plus ipilimumab. The CDR3 DNA is TGTGCCAGCAGCCTACAGGGGGCTTGGGAGACCCAGTACTTC. Encoded protein: CASSLQGAWETQYF.